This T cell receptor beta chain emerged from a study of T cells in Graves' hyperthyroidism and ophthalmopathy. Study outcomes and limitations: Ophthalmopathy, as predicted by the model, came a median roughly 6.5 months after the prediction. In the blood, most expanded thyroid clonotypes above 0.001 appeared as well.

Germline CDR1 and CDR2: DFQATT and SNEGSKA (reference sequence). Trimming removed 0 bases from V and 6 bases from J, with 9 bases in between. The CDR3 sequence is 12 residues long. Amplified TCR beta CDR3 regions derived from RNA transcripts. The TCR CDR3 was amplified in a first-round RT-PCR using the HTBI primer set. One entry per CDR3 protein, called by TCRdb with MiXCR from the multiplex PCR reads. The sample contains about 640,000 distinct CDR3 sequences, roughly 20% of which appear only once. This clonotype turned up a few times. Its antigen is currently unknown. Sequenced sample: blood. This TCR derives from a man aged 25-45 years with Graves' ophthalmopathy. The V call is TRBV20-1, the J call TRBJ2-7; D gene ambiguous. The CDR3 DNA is TGCAGTGCTAGAGATAAGGTGGCCGAGCAGTACTTC. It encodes CSARDKVAEQYF.